This TCR beta chain was captured in a study of T-cell reconstitution after alpha-beta-depleted transplantation in children (dated by TCRdb to the mid-2010s). About the investigation overall: Using TCR repertoire profiling, the study quantitatively followed how T-cell immune reconstitution unfolded in children after TCRalphabeta/CD19-depleted allogeneic hematopoietic cell transplantation. Broad study findings and their caveats: In some patients, high TCRbeta diversity at day 60 was attributed to recipient T cells and intrathymic progenitors that had survived conditioning. Hyperexpanded clone frequencies declined over subsequent months; after one year, T-cell counts and TCRbeta diversity were mostly attributed to newly produced T cells. About two months after transplant, the apparently early recovery of alphabetaT-cell counts reportedly depended on just several hundred clones that had expanded rapidly and came from non-depleted graft cells.

In this sample, this clonotype turned up many times. Its recognized antigen is unknown. Base qualities were left out, and no much larger clone turns up one base away. The treatment or condition label of this sample denotes: allogeneic hematopoietic cell transplantation with graft depleted of TCRalphabeta T cells and CD19 B cells. The transplant recipients were children given TCRalphabeta/CD19-depleted allogeneic hematopoietic cell grafts. The CDR3 covers 17 residues, taking in both the cysteine and the phenylalanine. CDR3 DNA only is kept here, 51 bases in frame from base 1. Between the V and J ends, shortened by 4 bases and 0 bases respectively, the junction contains 18 bases. Via the germline V gene, CDR1 is SGHAT and CDR2 FQNNGV. The receptor library was made with PCR. Sequencing was performed on an Illumina HiSeq 2500. TCR library preparation used molecular barcoding, with unique molecular identifiers applied to normalize quantification of the TCRbeta repertoire. The public reads were run again by TCRdb, first through fastp at Q25 and then through MiXCR, and only productive beta chains were kept. Each CDR3 protein appears once, grouped with its most common genes and DNA. The sample table shows approximately 500,000 distinct CDR3 sequences, and roughly a tenth are seen once. Clones ranked in the top ten supply around 2% of the sample.

The sequence derives from a child aged 2 to 10 with inherited bone marrow failure, due to receive a stem cell transplant. Recombination joined TRBV11-2 with TRBJ1-1; no D gene is confidently identified. The source material was PBMCs, sampled before TCRalphabeta/CD19-depleted stem cell transplant. The nucleotides read TGTGCCAGCAGCTCATTGAGGGAACGTGGACTGAACACTGAAGCTTTCTTT. This is translated as CASSSLRERGLNTEAFF.